This T cell receptor (beta chain) was recovered during a study of T cell repertoires in cytomegalovirus infection. Study at large: CMV infection together with matching HLA type was indicated by public TCR beta signatures.

As for this clonotype: What it binds is not known.

TCRdb itself ran the reads through MiXCR, one entry per CDR3 protein. Of about 490,000 distinct CDR3 sequences listed, 15% to 20% are singletons. The V gene lost 3 bases and the J gene lost 10 bases, with 18 bases spanning the gap. The CDR3 is 14 residues long. Germline values: CDR1 KGHSH, CDR2 LQKENI. Whole-study results and caveats: Carriers of CMV plus the relevant HLA were identified by cumulative public TCR beta family frequency. CMV-specific TCR beta clonotypes restricted by HLA-C dominated the ex vivo response.

The origin of this receptor is a human donor in good health (CMV status not recorded). Some clones in this sample may be carry-over from other donors' samples. The sample comprised CD8+ T cells from PBMCs. The chain joins TRBV18 to TRBJ1-2; tentative D call: TRBD1 (5 bases). CDR3 coding DNA: TGTGCCAGCTCACCGACCGACAGAAGAGAGGACTACACCTTC. Translation gives CASSPTDRREDYTF.